This T cell receptor beta chain was retrieved from a study of T cell responses to AZD1222 COVID-19 vaccine. General study results and limits: Spike-specific TCRs gained breadth and depth after people received two AZD1222 doses. All repertoire sampling was performed exclusively after the peak T cell response. The donor cohort was predominantly white British with a female majority, and clonal diversity may have been underestimated. AZD1222 recipients seropositive at baseline numbered only six or seven.

Some clones are missing from TCRdb's copy, which holds only in-frame ones; the method was immunoSEQ multiplex PCR. The table has tens of thousands of clones, less than 90% seen once; the top ten hold approximately 18%. A word on this clone: The antigen is undetermined.

This CDR3 is 14 amino acids long. Germline CDR1 reads SGHVS; CDR2 reads FQNEAQ. Trimming at V came to 6 bases and at J to 3 bases, leaving 8 bases not matched to a gene. This specimen was peripheral blood, taken on day 0 of AZD1222 vaccination. The genes are TRBV7-8 and TRBJ2-7, with 7 nucleotides matching TRBD1. This clonotype was sampled from an adult in good health. In nucleotides, the CDR3 is TGTGCCAGCAGTCTTCCAGGGGGACGCTACGAGCAGTACTTC. Its translation: CASSLPGGRYEQYF.